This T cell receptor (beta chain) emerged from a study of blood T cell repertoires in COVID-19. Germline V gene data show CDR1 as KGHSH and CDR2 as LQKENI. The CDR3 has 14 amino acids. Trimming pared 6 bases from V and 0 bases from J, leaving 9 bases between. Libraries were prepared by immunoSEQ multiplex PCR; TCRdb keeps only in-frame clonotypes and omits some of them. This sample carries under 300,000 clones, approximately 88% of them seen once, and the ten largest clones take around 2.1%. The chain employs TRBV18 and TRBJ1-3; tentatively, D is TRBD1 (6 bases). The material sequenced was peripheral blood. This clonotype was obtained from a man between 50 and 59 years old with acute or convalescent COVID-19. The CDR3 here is CASSLGGSGNTIYF. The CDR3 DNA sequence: TGTGCCAGCTCCCTAGGGGGCTCTGGAAACACCATATATTTT.